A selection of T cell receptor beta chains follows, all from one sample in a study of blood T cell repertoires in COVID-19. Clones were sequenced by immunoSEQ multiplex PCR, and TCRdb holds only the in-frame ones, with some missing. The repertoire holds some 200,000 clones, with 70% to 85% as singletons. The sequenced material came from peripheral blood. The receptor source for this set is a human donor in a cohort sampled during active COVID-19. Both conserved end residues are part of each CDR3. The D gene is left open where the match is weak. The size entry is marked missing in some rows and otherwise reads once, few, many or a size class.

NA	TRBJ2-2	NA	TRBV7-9	CASSLGGHTNTGELFF	TGTGCCAGCAGCTTAGGGGGACACACGAACACCGGGGAGCTGTTTTTT
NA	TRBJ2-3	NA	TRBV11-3	CASSEGGDTQYF	TGTGCCAGCAGCGAGGGGGGGGATACGCAGTATTTT
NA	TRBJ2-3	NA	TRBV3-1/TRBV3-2	CASSPLVSTDTQYF	TGTGCCAGCAGCCCCCTAGTGAGCACAGATACGCAGTATTTT
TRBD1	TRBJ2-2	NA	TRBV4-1	CASSQADRDTGELFF	TGCGCCAGCAGCCAAGCTGACAGGGACACCGGGGAGCTGTTTTTT
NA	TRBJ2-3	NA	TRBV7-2	CASSLVTAGTDTQYF	TGTGCCAGCAGCTTAGTTACAGCGGGCACAGATACGCAGTATTTT
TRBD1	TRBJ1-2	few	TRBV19	CASSMAAGGSVGYTF	TGTGCCAGTAGTATGGCTGCAGGGGGATCGGTCGGCTACACCTTC
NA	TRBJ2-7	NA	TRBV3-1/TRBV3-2	CASSRPGDHEQYF	TGTGCCAGCAGCCGACCGGGGGACCACGAGCAGTACTTC
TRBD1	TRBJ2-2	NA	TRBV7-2	CASSLGPGTALTGELFF	TGTGCCAGCAGCTTAGGCCCCGGGACAGCCCTCACCGGGGAGCTGTTTTTT
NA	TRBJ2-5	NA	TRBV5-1	CASSFRETQYF	TGCGCCAGCAGCTTTCGGGAGACCCAGTACTTC
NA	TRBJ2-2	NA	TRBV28	CASTGSGTGELFF	TGTGCCAGCACCGGTTCGGGCACCGGGGAGCTGTTTTTT
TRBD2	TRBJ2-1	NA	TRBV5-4	CASSLTWTSQLRNEQFF	TGTGCCAGCAGCTTGACGTGGACTAGCCAATTACGCAATGAGCAGTTCTTC
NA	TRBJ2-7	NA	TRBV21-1	CASSKARTSGSLYEQYF	TGTGCCAGCAGCAAAGCGCGGACTAGCGGGAGCCTCTACGAGCAGTACTTC
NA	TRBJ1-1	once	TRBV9	CASSPRGRRDTEAFF	TGTGCCAGCAGCCCCCGGGGACGGAGGGACACTGAAGCTTTCTTT
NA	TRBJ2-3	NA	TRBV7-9	CASSTLGQRADTQYF	TGTGCCAGCAGCACCCTGGGACAAAGGGCAGATACGCAGTATTTT
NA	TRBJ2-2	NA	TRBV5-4	CASSLISANTGELFF	TGTGCCAGCAGCTTGATTAGCGCGAACACCGGGGAGCTGTTTTTT
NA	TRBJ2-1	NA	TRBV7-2	CASSLKGQSSYNEQFF	TGTGCCAGCAGCTTAAAGGGACAAAGCTCCTACAATGAGCAGTTCTTC
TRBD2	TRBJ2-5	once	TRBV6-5	CASSYSGAGEGETQYF	TGTGCCAGCAGTTACTCAGGGGCGGGAGAGGGAGAGACCCAGTACTTC
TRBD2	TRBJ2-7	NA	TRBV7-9	CASSPTVPSGRPHGEQYF	TGTGCCAGCAGCCCTACGGTCCCTAGCGGGAGGCCTCATGGTGAGCAGTACTTC
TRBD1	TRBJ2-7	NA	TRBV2	CASRPGGSYEQYF	TGTGCCAGCAGGCCAGGGGGATCCTACGAGCAGTACTTC
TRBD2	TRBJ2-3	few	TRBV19	CASSKVAGGGGTDTQYF	TGTGCCAGTAGTAAGGTAGCGGGAGGTGGGGGCACAGATACGCAGTATTTT
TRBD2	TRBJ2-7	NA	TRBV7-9	CASSRGSYEQYF	TGTGCCAGCAGCCGCGGGAGCTACGAGCAGTACTTC
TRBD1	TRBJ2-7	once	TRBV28	CASRGQGLYEQYF	TGTGCCAGCAGGGGACAGGGACTCTACGAGCAGTACTTC
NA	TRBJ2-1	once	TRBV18	CASSSLPSGDNEQFF	TGTGCCAGCTCATCCCTCCCATCAGGCGACAATGAGCAGTTCTTC
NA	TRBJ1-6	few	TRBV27	CASALQGMHSPLHF	TGTGCCAGCGCGTTACAGGGAATGCATTCACCCCTCCACTTT
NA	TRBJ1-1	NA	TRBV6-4	CASPGPNTEAFF	TGTGCCAGCCCAGGCCCGAACACTGAAGCTTTCTTT
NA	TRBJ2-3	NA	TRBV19	CASSSRVTQSTDTQYF	TGTGCCAGTAGTTCCCGGGTTACGCAAAGCACAGATACGCAGTATTTT
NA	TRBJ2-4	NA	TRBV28	CASTSRGTLAKNIQYF	TGTGCCAGCACCTCCAGGGGAACCTTAGCCAAAAACATTCAGTACTTC
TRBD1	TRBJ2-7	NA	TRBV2	CASSDLDRGSYEQYF	TGTGCCAGCAGTGATCTCGACAGGGGCTCCTACGAGCAGTACTTC
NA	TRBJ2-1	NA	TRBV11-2	CASRKGLAGDEQFF	TGTGCCAGCAGGAAAGGACTGGCAGGCGATGAGCAGTTCTTC
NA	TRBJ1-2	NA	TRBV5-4	CASSFLLAAGPNYGYTF	TGTGCCAGCAGCTTCCTGCTGGCTGCGGGGCCTAACTATGGCTACACCTTC
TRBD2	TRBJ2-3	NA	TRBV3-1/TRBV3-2	CASRTSGRTDTQYF	TGTGCCAGTCGGACTAGCGGGCGCACAGATACGCAGTATTTT
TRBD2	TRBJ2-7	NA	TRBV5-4	CASSLIQREGYEQYF	TGTGCCAGCAGCTTGATCCAGCGGGAGGGCTACGAGCAGTACTTC
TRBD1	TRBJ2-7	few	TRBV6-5	CASRRGTGNYEQYF	TGTGCCAGCAGGAGGGGGACAGGGAACTACGAGCAGTACTTC
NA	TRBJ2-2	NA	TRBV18	CASSPDSLNTGELFF	TGTGCCAGCTCACCTGACAGCTTGAACACCGGGGAGCTGTTTTTT
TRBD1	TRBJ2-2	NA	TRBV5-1	CASSMGQRNTGELFF	TGCGCCAGCAGCATGGGACAGCGAAACACCGGGGAGCTGTTTTTT
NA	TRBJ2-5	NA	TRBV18	CASSLTGAGQTQYF	TGTGCCAGCTCCCTGACGGGAGCTGGACAGACCCAGTACTTC
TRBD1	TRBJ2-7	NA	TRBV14	CASLTTNRGRSCSLEQYF	TGTGCCAGCCTGACCACCAACAGGGGGCGGTCGTGTAGCCTCGAGCAGTACTTC
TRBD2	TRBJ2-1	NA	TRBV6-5	CASSLAGGNNEQFF	TGTGCCAGCAGTTTAGCGGGAGGAAACAATGAGCAGTTCTTC
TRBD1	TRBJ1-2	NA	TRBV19	CASSRQGAAGYTF	TGTGCCAGTAGTAGACAGGGAGCTGCTGGCTACACCTTC
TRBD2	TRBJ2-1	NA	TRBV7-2	CASSSRLAGGYNEQFF	TGTGCCAGCAGCTCCAGACTAGCGGGAGGGTACAATGAGCAGTTCTTC
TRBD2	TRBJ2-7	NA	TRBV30	CAWSLASGNEQYF	TGTGCCTGGAGTCTTGCTAGCGGCAACGAGCAGTACTTC
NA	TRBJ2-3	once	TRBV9	CASSVAPGDTQYF	TGTGCCAGCAGCGTAGCTCCAGGGGACACGCAGTATTTT
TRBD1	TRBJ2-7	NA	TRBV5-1	CASSSRDRSSYEQYF	TGCGCCAGCAGCTCCCGGGACAGGAGCTCCTACGAGCAGTACTTC
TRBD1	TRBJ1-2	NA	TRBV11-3	CASSGTGLLTISGYTF	TGTGCCAGCAGCGGGACAGGTCTTCTAACAATCAGTGGCTACACCTTC
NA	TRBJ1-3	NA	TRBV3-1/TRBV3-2	CASSQDFAGSGNTIYF	TGTGCCAGCAGCCAAGATTTCGCAGGCTCTGGAAACACCATATATTTT
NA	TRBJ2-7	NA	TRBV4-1	CASSQEESGLYEQYF	TGCGCCAGCAGCCAAGAGGAAAGTGGGCTCTACGAGCAGTACTTC
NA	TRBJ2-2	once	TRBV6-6	CASSSLGATNTGELFF	TGTGCCAGCAGCTCCCTAGGGGCTACGAACACCGGGGAGCTGTTTTTT
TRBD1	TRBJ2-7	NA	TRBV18	CASSPGQGAYEQYF	TGTGCCAGCTCACCGGGACAGGGGGCTTACGAGCAGTACTTC
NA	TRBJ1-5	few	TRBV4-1	CASSQDPGGNQPQHF	TGCGCCAGCAGCCAAGATCCAGGGGGCAATCAGCCCCAGCATTTT
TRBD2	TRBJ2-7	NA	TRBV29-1	CSALGGGSSYEQYF	TGCAGCGCCCTCGGGGGGGGGAGCTCCTACGAGCAGTACTTC